The TCR beta chain described here comes from a study of cytomegalovirus exposure and HLA in healthy donors. Study-level findings and limits: Later on, a genetic analysis was performed. It linked a missense variant in DCLRE1C with V- and J-gene trimming of TCR beta. Highest at DRB1 and lowest at HLA-C, TCR association rates differed among HLA loci in a later analysis.

Comments on this clone: Antigen unknown.

This CDR3 is 14 amino acids long. CDR1 and CDR2 (germline): SGHDT, YYEEEE. V was pared by 3 bases and J by 4 bases, with 2 bases of the junction left unmatched. The primer mix had 60 Vbeta and 13 Jbeta primers. Assay used: immunoSEQ multiplex PCR; TCRdb lists only in-frame clones, some missing. The sample holds more than 120,000 clones; more than 75% are singletons and the top ten take roughly 6%. The TCR comes from a woman aged 40 to 50 in good health and CMV-seropositive. The chain uses TRBV5-6 and TRBJ2-5; 11 positions match TRBD2. The sequenced sample consisted of PBMCs. The CDR3: CASSSGLAGETQYF. In DNA form, the CDR3 reads TGTGCCAGCAGCTCAGGACTAGCGGGAGAGACCCAGTACTTC.